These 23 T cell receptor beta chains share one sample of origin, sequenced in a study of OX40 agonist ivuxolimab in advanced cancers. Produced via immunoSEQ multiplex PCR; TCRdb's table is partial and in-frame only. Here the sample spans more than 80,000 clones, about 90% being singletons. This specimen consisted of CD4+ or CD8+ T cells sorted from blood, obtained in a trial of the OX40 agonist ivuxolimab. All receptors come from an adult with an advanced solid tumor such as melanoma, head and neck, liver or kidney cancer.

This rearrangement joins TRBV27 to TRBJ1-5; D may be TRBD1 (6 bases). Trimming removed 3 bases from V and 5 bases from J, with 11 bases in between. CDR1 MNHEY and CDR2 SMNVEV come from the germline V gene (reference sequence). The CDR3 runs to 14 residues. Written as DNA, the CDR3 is TGTGCCAGCAGTTTGGAGGGGGGCTATCAGCCCCAGCATTTT. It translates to CASSLEGGYQPQHF.

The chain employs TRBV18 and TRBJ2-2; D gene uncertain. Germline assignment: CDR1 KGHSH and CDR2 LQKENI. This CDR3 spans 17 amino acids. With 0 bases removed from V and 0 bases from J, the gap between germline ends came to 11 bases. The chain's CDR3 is CASSPPFRSTNTGELFF. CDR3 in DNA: TGTGCCAGCTCACCACCGTTCCGCTCCACGAACACCGGGGAGCTGTTTTTT.

The CDR3: CASRPREGARGYTF. CDR3 bases: TGTGCCAGCAGGCCAAGGGAGGGGGCGCGTGGCTACACCTTC. The chain employs TRBV28 and TRBJ1-2; 7 nucleotides agree with TRBD1. The CDR3 runs 14 residues. Germline V gives CDR1 MDHEN, CDR2 SYDVKM. The junction had 11 bases not matched to a gene; V was cut back by 6 bases and J by 7 bases.

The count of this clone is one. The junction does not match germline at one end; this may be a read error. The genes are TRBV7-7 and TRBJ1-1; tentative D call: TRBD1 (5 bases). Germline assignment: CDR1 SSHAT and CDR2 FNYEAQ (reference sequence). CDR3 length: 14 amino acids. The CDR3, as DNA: TGTGCTAGCAGCCCTACCCCCGGGGGGACTGAAGCTTTCTTT. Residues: CASSPTPGGTEAFF.

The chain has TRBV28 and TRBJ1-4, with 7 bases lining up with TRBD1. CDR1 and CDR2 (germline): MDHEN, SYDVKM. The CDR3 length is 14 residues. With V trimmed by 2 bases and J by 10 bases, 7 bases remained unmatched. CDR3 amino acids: CASSLDREGGKLFF. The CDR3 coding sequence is TGTGCCAGCAGTTTAGACAGGGAAGGAGGAAAACTGTTTTTT.

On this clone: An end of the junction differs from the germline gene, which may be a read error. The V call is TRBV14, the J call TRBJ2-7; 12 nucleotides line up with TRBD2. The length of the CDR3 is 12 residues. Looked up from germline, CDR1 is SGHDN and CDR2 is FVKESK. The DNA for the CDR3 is TGTGCCAGCAGCCCTACTAGCGGGAGGCCGATCTTC. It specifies CASSPTSGRPIF.

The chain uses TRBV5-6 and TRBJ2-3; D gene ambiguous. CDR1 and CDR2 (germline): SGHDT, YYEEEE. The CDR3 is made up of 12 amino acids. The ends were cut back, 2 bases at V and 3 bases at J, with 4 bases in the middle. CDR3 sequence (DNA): TGTGCCAGCAGCTTAGCTACAGATACGCAGTATTTT. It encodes CASSLATDTQYF.

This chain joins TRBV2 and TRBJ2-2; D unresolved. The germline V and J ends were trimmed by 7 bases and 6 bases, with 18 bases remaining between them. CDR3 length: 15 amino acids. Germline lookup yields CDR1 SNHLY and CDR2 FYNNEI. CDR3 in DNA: TGTGCCAGCACTGCCGGCCGGACCCCGTCCGGGGAGCTGTTTTTT. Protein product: CASTAGRTPSGELFF. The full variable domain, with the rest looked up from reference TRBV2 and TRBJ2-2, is EPEVTQTPSHQVTQMGQEVILRCVPISNHLYFYWYRQILGQKVEFLVSFYNNEISEKSEIFDDQFSVERPDGSNFTLKIRSTKLEDSAMYFCASTAGRTPSGELFFGEGSRLTVL.

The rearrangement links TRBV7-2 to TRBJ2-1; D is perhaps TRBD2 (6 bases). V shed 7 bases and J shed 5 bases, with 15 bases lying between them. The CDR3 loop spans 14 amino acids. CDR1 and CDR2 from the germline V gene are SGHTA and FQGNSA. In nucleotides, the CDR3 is TGTGCCAGCAAACTTAGCGGCGGAAACAATGAGCAGTTCTTC. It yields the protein CASKLSGGNNEQFF.

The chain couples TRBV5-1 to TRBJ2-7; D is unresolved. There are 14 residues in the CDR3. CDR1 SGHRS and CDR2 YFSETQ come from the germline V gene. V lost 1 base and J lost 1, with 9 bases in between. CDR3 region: CASSLWPVSYEQYF. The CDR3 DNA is TGCGCCAGCAGCTTGTGGCCGGTATCCTACGAGCAGTACTTC.

CDR3 coding DNA: TGCAGCGCCTCACATGGGGCCTATGGCTACACCTTC. This sequence encodes CSASHGAYGYTF. The V gene is TRBV29-1, the J gene TRBJ1-2; a weak D match, TRBD1 (5 bases). CDR1 SQVTM and CDR2 ANQGSEA come from the germline V gene. The germline V and J ends were trimmed by 7 bases and 4 bases, with 13 bases remaining between them. The CDR3 has 12 residues.

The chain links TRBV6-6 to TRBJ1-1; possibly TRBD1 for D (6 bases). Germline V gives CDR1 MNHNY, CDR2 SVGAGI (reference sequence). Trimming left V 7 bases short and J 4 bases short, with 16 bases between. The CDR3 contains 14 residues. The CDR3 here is CASTSGALRTEAFF. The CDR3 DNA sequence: TGTGCCAGCACCTCAGGGGCCCTGCGCACTGAAGCTTTCTTT.

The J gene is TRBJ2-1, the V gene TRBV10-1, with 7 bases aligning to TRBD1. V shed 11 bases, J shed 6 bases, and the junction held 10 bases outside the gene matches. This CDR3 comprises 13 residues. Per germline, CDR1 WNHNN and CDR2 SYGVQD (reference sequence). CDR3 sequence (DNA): TGCGCCCCTCCGGGACAGCTCTTCAATGAGCAGTTCTTC. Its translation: CAPPGQLFNEQFF.

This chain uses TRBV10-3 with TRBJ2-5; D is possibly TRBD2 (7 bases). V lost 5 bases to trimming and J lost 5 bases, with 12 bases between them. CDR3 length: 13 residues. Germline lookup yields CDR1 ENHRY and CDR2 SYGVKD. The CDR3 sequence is CAISPGGRETQYF. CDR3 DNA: TGTGCCATCAGTCCGGGGGGCCGGGAGACCCAGTACTTC.

The CDR3 coding sequence is TGTGCCAGCAGTTTCAGTATGAACACTGAAGCTTTCTTT. Protein product: CASSFSMNTEAFF. The chain uses TRBV27 and TRBJ1-1; the D is unclear. CDR1 is MNHEY, CDR2 SMNVEV, per germline (reference sequence). Trimming left V 3 bases short and J 0 bases short, with 5 bases between. This CDR3 comprises 13 residues.

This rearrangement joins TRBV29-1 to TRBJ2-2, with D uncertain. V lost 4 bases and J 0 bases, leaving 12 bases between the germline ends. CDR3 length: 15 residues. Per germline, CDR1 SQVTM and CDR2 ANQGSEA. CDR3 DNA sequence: TGCAGCGTTGTCGGCCACCCCCCGAACACCGGGGAGCTGTTTTTT. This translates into CSVVGHPPNTGELFF.

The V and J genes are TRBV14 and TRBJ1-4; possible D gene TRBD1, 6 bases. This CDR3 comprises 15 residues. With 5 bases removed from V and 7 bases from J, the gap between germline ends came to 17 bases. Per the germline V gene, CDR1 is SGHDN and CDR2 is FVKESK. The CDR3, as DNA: TGTGCCAGCAGCGCCACTGGGGGCGTCGGTGAAAAACTGTTTTTT. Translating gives CASSATGGVGEKLFF.

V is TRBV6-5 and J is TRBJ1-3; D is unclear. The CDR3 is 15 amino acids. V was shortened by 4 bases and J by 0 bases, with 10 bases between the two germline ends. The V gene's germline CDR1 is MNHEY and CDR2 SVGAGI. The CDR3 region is CASSSLGGSGNTIYF. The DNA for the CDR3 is TGTGCCAGCAGTTCCTTGGGAGGCTCTGGAAACACCATATATTTT.

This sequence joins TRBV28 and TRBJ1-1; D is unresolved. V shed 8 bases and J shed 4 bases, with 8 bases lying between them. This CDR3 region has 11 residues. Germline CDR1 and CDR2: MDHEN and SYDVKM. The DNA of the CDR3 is TGTGCCAGCTCCTCGCCCACTGAAGCTTTCTTT. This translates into CASSSPTEAFF.

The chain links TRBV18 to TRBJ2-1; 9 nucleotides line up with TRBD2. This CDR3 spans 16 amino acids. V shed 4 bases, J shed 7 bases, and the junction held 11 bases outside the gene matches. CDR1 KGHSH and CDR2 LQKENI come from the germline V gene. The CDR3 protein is CASSLEAGGRGNEQFF. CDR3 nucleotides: TGTGCCAGCTCACTCGAAGCGGGAGGCCGGGGGAATGAGCAGTTCTTC.

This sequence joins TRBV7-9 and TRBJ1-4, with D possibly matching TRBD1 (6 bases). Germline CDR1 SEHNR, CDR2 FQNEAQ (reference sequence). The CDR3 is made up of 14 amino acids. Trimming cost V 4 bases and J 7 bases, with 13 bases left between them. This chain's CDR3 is CASSSTGSSEKLFF. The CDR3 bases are TGTGCCAGCAGCTCAACAGGGTCGAGTGAAAAACTGTTTTTT.

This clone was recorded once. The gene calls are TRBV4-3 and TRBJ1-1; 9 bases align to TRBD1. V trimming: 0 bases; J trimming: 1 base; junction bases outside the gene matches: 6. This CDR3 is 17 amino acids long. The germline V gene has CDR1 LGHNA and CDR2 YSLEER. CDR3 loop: CASSQEGTGLGNTEAFF. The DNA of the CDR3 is TGCGCCAGCAGCCAAGAGGGGACAGGGTTGGGGAACACTGAAGCTTTCTTT.

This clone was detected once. The DNA of the CDR3 is TGTGCCAGCAGTGTTTTGACTTTCAATGAGCAGTTCTTC. Its translation: CASSVLTFNEQFF. V usage is TRBV2 and J usage is TRBJ2-1, with D hard to call. Trimming removed 4 bases at V and 6 bases at J, with 10 bases between. This CDR3 is 13 amino acids long. Germline CDR1 SNHLY, CDR2 FYNNEI.